Listed here are 21 T cell receptor beta chains from one sample, sequenced in a study of memory CD4+ T cells and cytomegalovirus serostatus. The sort gate was single viable CD3+CD4+CD8-CD45RO+ cells for memory CD4+ T cells. Some clones are missing from TCRdb's copy, which holds only in-frame ones; the method was immunoSEQ multiplex PCR. The sample lists around 50,000 clones; around four fifths were seen once. The specimen sequenced was memory CD4+ T cells from blood. The receptors stem from an adult in good health and CMV-seronegative.

The V and J genes are TRBV7-9 and TRBJ2-7, with D perhaps matching TRBD1 (5 bases). The CDR3 is 12 residues long. The V and J ends lost 5 bases and 3 bases respectively, with 8 bases between them. In germline, CDR1 is SEHNR, CDR2 FQNEAQ (reference sequence). CDR3 in amino acids: CASSLTGYEQYF. As DNA, the CDR3 is TGTGCCAGCAGCCTAACAGGCTACGAGCAGTACTTC.

V and J are TRBV7-9 and TRBJ2-5; 10 bases line up with TRBD1. CDR3 length equals 14 residues. The germline CDR1 and CDR2 sequences are SEHNR and FQNEAQ (reference sequence). V lost 2 bases to trimming and J lost 6 bases; unmatched junction nucleotides: 3. The DNA for the CDR3 is TGTGCCAGCAGCTTATCGACAGGGGGCAAGACCCAGTACTTC. It is translated as CASSLSTGGKTQYF.

This sequence joins TRBV29-1 and TRBJ2-3, with 9 positions matching TRBD2. The J segment lost 6 bases and the V segment lost 6 bases, leaving 16 bases of the junction unmatched. The V gene's germline CDR1 is SQVTM and CDR2 ANQGSEA. The CDR3 runs to 16 residues. DNA of the CDR3: TGCAGCGTCGCTAGTTCAGGCGGGGGGGTGGTTGATACGCAGTATTTT. Translating gives CSVASSGGGVVDTQYF.

The rearrangement joins TRBV5-4 to TRBJ2-5; 7 bases map to TRBD2. Germline V CDR1 and CDR2: SGHNT, YYREEE (reference sequence). The trim removed 10 bases at V and 2 bases at J, leaving 23 bases unmatched. The CDR3 covers 18 residues. The CDR3 here is CAVARSGRPLRGQETQYF. CDR3 nucleotide sequence: TGTGCCGTGGCCCGATCCGGGAGGCCACTTCGGGGGCAAGAGACCCAGTACTTC.

The CDR3 spells CASSFDSYQPQHF. CDR3 nucleotides: TGTGCCAGCAGCTTCGACAGTTATCAGCCCCAGCATTTT. The chain joins TRBV7-2 to TRBJ1-5, with a possible D match to TRBD1 (5 bases). The CDR3 runs to 13 residues. Germline V gene data show CDR1 as SGHTA and CDR2 as FQGNSA. Trimming removed 3 bases from V and 5 bases from J, with 8 bases in between. Using reference TRBV7-2 and TRBJ1-5 for the parts outside the CDR3, the full variable domain is GAGVSQSPSNKVTEKGKDVELRCDPISGHTALYWYRQSLGQGLEFLIYFQGNSAPDKSGLPSDRFSAERTGGSVSTLTIQRTQQEDSAVYLCASSFDSYQPQHFGDGTRLSIL.

The chain recombines TRBV6-1 with TRBJ2-3, with 8 nucleotides matching TRBD1. Germline CDR1 reads MNHNS; CDR2 reads SASEGT. Trimming at V came to 4 bases and at J to 2 bases, leaving 8 bases not matched to a gene. This CDR3 is 16 amino acids long. This CDR3 reads CASSVRGQGDTDTQYF. In DNA form, the CDR3 reads TGTGCCAGCAGTGTCAGGGGGCAGGGGGACACAGATACGCAGTATTTT.

This clone was found once. The chain links TRBV30 to TRBJ2-1, with a possible D match to TRBD1 (5 bases). Trimming removed 2 bases from V and 0 bases from J, with 11 bases in between. The CDR3 sequence is 15 residues long. The germline CDR1 and CDR2 sequences are GTSNPN and SVGIG (reference sequence). The CDR3 protein is CAWSIGASSYNEQFF. The CDR3 DNA reads TGTGCCTGGAGTATTGGGGCGAGCTCCTACAATGAGCAGTTCTTC.

This clone showed up just a few times. This chain uses TRBV4-1 with TRBJ2-1; 7 bases are shared with TRBD2. Per germline, CDR1 MGHRA and CDR2 YSYEKL. V dropped 4 bases and J dropped 3; count of bases not matched to a gene: 15. The CDR3 spans 18 residues. The CDR3 DNA follows: TGCGCCAGCAGCCTGCGTGGGGGGGAGGAGGCTCTCTACAATGAGCAGTTCTTC. Protein product: CASSLRGGEEALYNEQFF.

The chain joins TRBV19 to TRBJ1-1; D is uncertain. Trimming removed 5 bases at V and 4 bases at J, with 11 bases between. Germline CDR1 LNHDA, CDR2 SQIVND (reference sequence). This CDR3 comprises 13 residues. Here the CDR3 reads CASSAQVPTEAFF. In DNA form, the CDR3 reads TGTGCCAGTAGTGCCCAGGTTCCCACTGAAGCTTTCTTT.

CDR3 nucleotides: TGTGCCAGCAGTGAGAGGACAGATACTAACTATGGCTACACCTTC. It yields the protein CASSERTDTNYGYTF. The V and J genes are TRBV6-6 and TRBJ1-2; TRBD1 is a possible D gene (6 bases). The germline V gene has CDR1 MNHNY and CDR2 SVGAGI (reference sequence). The CDR3 contains 15 residues. V dropped 5 bases and J dropped 0 bases, with 13 bases sitting between them.

The CDR3 sequence: CASSEGEDQPQHF. The CDR3 nucleotides are TGTGCCAGCAGTGAAGGGGAAGATCAGCCCCAGCATTTT. This chain connects TRBV2 to TRBJ1-5; no firm D call. The V gene lost 1 base and the J gene lost 5 bases, with 6 bases spanning the gap. The CDR3 extends over 13 amino acids. CDR1 is SNHLY, CDR2 FYNNEI, per germline.

This clone has more than one count but fewer than ten. CDR3 nucleotide sequence: TGTGCCAGCAGCTTGGAGGGGGGGAGAACAGATACGCAGTATTTT. Translated: CASSLEGGRTDTQYF. J is TRBJ2-3 and V is TRBV5-4; perhaps TRBD2 as D (7 bases). Germline V lookup: CDR1 SGHNT, CDR2 YYREEE (reference sequence). Trimming shortened V by 0 bases and J by 3 bases, and 11 bases separated the two germline ends. This CDR3 comprises 15 residues.

The rearrangement joins TRBV6-4 to TRBJ2-7; TRBD2 aligns across 10 bases. Germline V gene sequence: CDR1 MRHNA, CDR2 SNTAGT. The CDR3 runs 15 residues. The V gene end was trimmed by 5 bases and the J gene end by 4 bases; junction bases not matched to a gene: 8. The CDR3 is CASSTEAGGPYEQYF. CDR3 nucleotides: TGTGCCAGCAGTACCGAAGCGGGAGGGCCTTACGAGCAGTACTTC.

The rearrangement links TRBV6-5 to TRBJ2-7; D unclear. The germline CDR1 and CDR2 sequences are MNHEY and SVGAGI. Trimming left V 0 bases short and J 0 bases short, with 9 bases between. This CDR3 comprises 15 residues. CDR3 DNA: TGTGCCAGCAGTTACTCGTTTGGGGTCTCCTACGAGCAGTACTTC. It specifies CASSYSFGVSYEQYF.

V gene TRBV28 combines with J gene TRBJ2-4; TRBD1 aligns across 7 bases. The CDR3 loop spans 16 amino acids. Germline V gene data show CDR1 as MDHEN and CDR2 as SYDVKM. V gave up 5 bases and J gave up 0 bases; unmatched junction bases: 7. The CDR3, as DNA: TGTGCCAGCAGTGGGGGACAGATGCTAGCCAAAAACATTCAGTACTTC. Translation gives CASSGGQMLAKNIQYF.

In this sample, this clone turned up a few times. The chain couples TRBV7-3 to TRBJ2-1; the D gene is possibly TRBD1 (6 bases). This CDR3 region has 16 residues. CDR1 is SGHTA and CDR2 is FQGTGA in the germline V gene. V was cut by 0 bases and J by 3 bases, with 12 bases left in between. The DNA of the CDR3 is TGTGCCAGCAGCTTAACGTCAGGGGTGGGCTACAATGAGCAGTTCTTC. Translated, it gives CASSLTSGVGYNEQFF.

V gene TRBV2 combines with J gene TRBJ2-1; 8 bases are shared with TRBD1. Losses at the gene ends were 6 bases for V and 7 bases for J; bases not matched to a gene: 14. The germline V gene has CDR1 SNHLY and CDR2 FYNNEI. The length of the CDR3 is 16 residues. The CDR3 coding sequence is TGTGCCAGCAGGAGGGTAGGGACAGGTGAAAAGAATGAGCAGTTCTTC. It yields the protein CASRRVGTGEKNEQFF. Complete variable domain (other parts from reference TRBV2 and TRBJ2-1): EPEVTQTPSHQVTQMGQEVILRCVPISNHLYFYWYRQILGQKVEFLVSFYNNEISEKSEIFDDQFSVERPDGSNFTLKIRSTKLEDSAMYFCASRRVGTGEKNEQFFGPGTRLTVL.

The rearrangement joins TRBV6-5 to TRBJ2-5; D is uncertain. Germline V gives CDR1 MNHEY, CDR2 SVGAGI. CDR3 length equals 13 residues. V dropped 6 bases and J dropped 5 bases, with 13 bases sitting between them. The CDR3 protein is CASREPPLETQYF. The CDR3 nucleotides read TGTGCCAGCAGGGAACCTCCCTTGGAGACCCAGTACTTC.

This sequence joins TRBV2 and TRBJ2-5, with 7 nucleotides matching TRBD2. This CDR3 has 13 residues. Trimming cost V 7 bases and J 4 bases; bases outside gene matches: 6. Germline loops: CDR1 SNHLY, CDR2 FYNNEI. The CDR3 DNA reads TGTGCCAGCAAGGCGGGAGCAGGAGAGACCCAGTACTTC. This translates into CASKAGAGETQYF.

The chain links TRBV27 to TRBJ2-2, with D perhaps TRBD1 or TRBD2 (6 bases each). The germline gives CDR1 MNHEY, CDR2 SMNVEV (reference sequence). Trimming took 5 bases from V and 6 from J, leaving 19 bases between them. The CDR3 loop spans 16 amino acids. The CDR3 nucleotides are TGTGCCAGCAGTGCCCTACTAGGAGGGGGAGCCGGGGAGCTGTTTTTT. Its translation is CASSALLGGGAGELFF.

V and J are TRBV28 and TRBJ1-5, with D unresolved. The ends were cut back, 8 bases at V and 1 base at J, with 3 bases in the middle. Germline V gene lookup returns CDR1 MDHEN and CDR2 SYDVKM. This CDR3 is built from 11 residues. CDR3 coding DNA: TGTGCCAGCGCGAGCAATCAGCCCCAGCATTTT. Residues: CASASNQPQHF.